This paragraph reports one T cell receptor (beta chain). The specificity of this receptor is unknown. No much larger clone is present one base from it, and per-base qualities are unavailable. This sample stems from a study of T cells after yellow fever vaccination (dated by TCRdb to the late 2010s). With regard to the full study: Libraries from fractions with low cell numbers were prepared with the SMART-Seq v4 Ultra Low Input RNA kit. To follow T-cell clones before and after primary and booster YFV17D yellow fever vaccination, bulk TCR alpha and beta repertoires were sequenced over time. The cohort comprised two healthy male donors, one aged 18 to 29 and one aged 30 to 40 years. Blood samples were taken at several timepoints before and after primary and secondary immunization, and bulk PBMC replicates and cell subsets were isolated.

The sample's treatment or condition label, in plain terms: live attenuated yellow fever vaccine strain. PBMCs were isolated from peripheral blood using a standard Ficoll-Paque protocol. Dynabeads CD4 and CD8 positive selection kits were used to isolate CD4 and CD8 T-cell fractions. RNA was extracted with TriZol from bulk PBMCs, CD4 and CD8 fractions, and dextramer-positive and dextramer-negative fractions. General findings and caveats noted by the study authors: Computational filtering was needed because FACS-sorted repertoires could contain abundant contaminating clonotypes from the bulk population. Because only a couple of donors were included in the study, the extent to which the findings can be generalized is limited. Compared with the primary T-cell response, the secondary T-cell response was faster but weaker, reaching its peak on day 5 rather than on day 15. After the booster, most clones that had expanded after primary vaccination were detected again (about 95% of CD4 and more than 80% of CD8), suggesting broad maintenance of memory. A small fraction of clonotypes appeared in both the CD4 and CD8 compartments, likely as a result of convergent recombination.

TCR cDNA was synthesized by 5'RACE template switching, through which a universal primer site and unique molecular identifiers were introduced. Priming of cDNA synthesis was performed from both the TCR alpha and TCR beta constant segments. Libraries were amplified in two PCR steps, with sample barcodes and sequencing adapters added in the second step. Sequencing of libraries was performed on Illumina HiSeq 2500 (2x100 bp) or NovaSeq (2x150 bp). The paper's processing steps were these. MIGEC was used to demultiplex reads and collapse the reads into UMI consensus sequences, and MiXCR was used for V(D)J alignment. Vaccine-responding clonotypes were defined with edgeR using replicate PBMC samples, requiring FDR below 0.01 and a log2 fold change above 5 up to day 15. Each bulk clonotype was labeled CD4 or CD8 based on which sequenced repertoire, CD4 or CD8, contained the clonotype at higher abundance. TCRdb applied fastp at Q25 and MiXCR to the public reads, then kept only in-frame beta chains. Every entry covers one CDR3 protein and lists the most common genes and DNA from its rows. It is TCRdb's table, rather than the study itself, that gives the V and J calls and clone size. The sample table contains about 260,000 distinct CDR3 sequences; only one count was recorded for roughly 13% of them. The ten largest clones capture approximately 0.49% of the sample.

The CDR3 covers 13 residues, taking in both the cysteine and the phenylalanine. The entry retains the CDR3 DNA only, 39 bases that are in frame from base 1. Based on the germline V gene, the CDR1 and CDR2 sequences are LGHNA and YNFKEQ. Trimming costs V 2 bases and J 8 bases, and their ends lie 9 bases apart. This chain joins TRBV4-2 to TRBJ2-2, with the D gene too uncertain to name. This specimen consisted of CD4+ T cells sorted from PBMCs, obtained 45 days after the yellow fever booster vaccination. This TCR derives from a man aged 30 to 45 who received the YFV17D yellow fever vaccine. The encoded CDR3 is CASSQISIGELFF. The bases read TGTGCCAGCAGCCAAATATCGATTGGGGAGCTGTTTTTT.